This TCR beta chain was found in a study of cytomegalovirus exposure and HLA in healthy donors (dated by TCRdb to 2015 to 2018). In terms of the full investigation: The 650 to 800 repertoires of the first cohort and the 95 to 150 validation repertoires were produced on the same platform, according to a later analysis. The aim of the study was to test whether cataloging public T cell receptors could identify signatures of past pathogen exposure. Besides the first cohort of roughly 700 subjects, a separate validation cohort made up of roughly 120 different subjects was used. To predict cytomegalovirus infection status, the study combined high-throughput TCR immunosequencing, statistical association of individual TCRs with disease status, and machine learning. On the study overall, not on this receptor specifically: In both the original and validation cohorts, the classifier was reported to diagnose cytomegalovirus status with high specificity and sensitivity. A total of about 180 TCR beta chains were listed by the study as associated with cytomegalovirus. A few of the identified cytomegalovirus-associated TCR beta chains were confirmed in vitro to be specific for cytomegalovirus antigens. According to the authors, the approach could potentially be generalized to other disease states and immunological phenotypes. While some public TCRs were present in many individuals, most TCR sequences turned up only very rarely across donors. In a later analysis, TCRs clustered in the first cohort were found to also tend to co-occur in the roughly 110 validation repertoires, with approximately 94% of cluster scores above 0. All 120 or so repertoires were used to score co-occurrence in the validation cohort in a later analysis, because that analysis had no HLA typing for the cohort.

Concerning this clone itself: This clone's antigen is unknown. It has no much larger one-base neighbor in the sample; base qualities were not kept.

Preparation of the library involved the immunoSEQ multiplex PCR assay. Per the original workflow: To diagnose cytomegalovirus status from the catalog of TCR beta chain sequences, a statistical classification framework was built. What TCRdb holds here is the immuneACCESS table cut down to in-frame rearrangements. Part of the clones is not present; checked against another copy, under half of the missing clones reflect an unresolved V gene, and the others are unexplained. The DNA gave D and trimming, while V, J and clone size come from that table. This sample has about 260,000 clones in its table, and roughly 87% of those were observed once. In total, the top ten clones hold around 3.1% of the sample. Donors formed part of the validation cohort, which comprised 120 subjects and was distinct from the first cohort of under 750 subjects. From the germline V gene, CDR1 is KGHSH and CDR2 is LQKENI. Its CDR3 holds 14 amino acids, cysteine through phenylalanine. Of the read, only the CDR3 DNA is kept; its 42 bases are in frame from base 1. Trimming takes 3 bases from V and 6 bases from J, and the germline ends sit 11 bases apart.

Here the chain combines TRBV18 and TRBJ2-2; no D gene can be assigned with confidence. The sequence was obtained from a woman younger than 45 in good health and CMV-seronegative. Sequencing was performed on PBMCs. The nucleotides are TGTGCCAGCTCACCTCCGAATAGTCCCGGGGAGCTGTTTTTT. It is translated as CASSPPNSPGELFF.